The TCR beta chain under discussion was sequenced for a study of blood T cells in healthy people across ages. Whole-study results and caveats: Investigators treated diversity estimates from one million T cells as underestimates. Among T cells, TCR beta diversity per million cells dropped roughly linearly as age rose.

V lost 4 bases and J 5 bases, leaving 6 bases between the germline ends. CDR1 and CDR2 (germline): SEHNR, FQNEAQ (reference sequence). The length of the CDR3 is 12 residues. Through a sample-barcoded 5' primer and a J-beta primer mix, a second PCR was run for about 6 to 11 cycles. TCRdb recomputed calls from the 5' RACE reads with MiXCR, one row per CDR3 protein. The sample yields about 1.6 million distinct CDR3 sequences, almost 35% seen once. Only a few counts were recorded for this clonotype. Its antigen is unknown. This rearrangement joins TRBV7-9 to TRBJ2-1; D is undetermined. Sequencing input: blood. The sequence was collected from a woman in her 30s in good health. The CDR3 bases are TGTGCCAGCAGCTCCCCTGACAATGAGCAGTTCTTC. This translates into CASSSPDNEQFF.